A selection of T cell receptor beta chains follows, all from one sample in a study of T cells in localized non-small cell lung cancer. Profiling relied on immunoSEQ multiplex PCR, and the TCRdb table lists in-frame clones only, not all of them. The sample records more than 70,000 clones, 70% to 90% being singletons. This sample comprised peripheral blood, obtained before any cancer treatment. These receptors all come from a man between 40 and 70 years old with stage I lung adenocarcinoma. Each CDR3 is given with its conserved first and last residue. Fields, in order: V gene, D gene, J gene, clone size, CDR3 DNA, CDR3 protein. The D gene is left open where the match is weak. Clone size is given for some rows only: seen once, a few or many times, or a class if the clone is expanded.

TRBV5-4,.,TRBJ2-3,.,TGTGCCGGAGACGGGGGCCTTGGGGACACAGATACGCAGTATTTT,CAGDGGLGDTDTQYF
TRBV7-8,.,TRBJ1-5,.,TGTGCCAGCAGCTTAGGGAGACGGGGTCAGCCCCAGCATTTT,CASSLGRRGQPQHF
TRBV20-1,.,TRBJ2-1,.,TGCAGTGCTCTTGCGGATAATGAGCAGTTCTTC,CSALADNEQFF
TRBV4-3,.,TRBJ2-1,.,TGCGCCAGCAGCCAAGTGGTTGGGGGGTGGGGCAATGAGCAGTTCTTC,CASSQVVGGWGNEQFF
TRBV5-8,.,TRBJ2-7,.,TGTGCCAGCAGCTTGGTGTGGGGGACATCCTACGAGCAGTACTTC,CASSLVWGTSYEQYF
TRBV27,.,TRBJ1-1,.,TGTGCCAGCAACACAGCCTTGAACACTGAAGCTTTCTTT,CASNTALNTEAFF
TRBV6-1,.,TRBJ2-7,.,TGTGCCAGCAGTGAAGCGCTTGAGACACCCTACGAGCAGTACTTC,CASSEALETPYEQYF
TRBV7-6,.,TRBJ2-3,.,TGTGCCAGCAGCTTAGGCCTCCGCACAGATACGCAGTATTTT,CASSLGLRTDTQYF
TRBV6-6,.,TRBJ1-5,once,TGTGCCAGCAGTGACAGTGACAATCAGCCCCAGCATTTT,CASSDSDNQPQHF
TRBV19,TRBD1,TRBJ1-1,.,TGTGCCAGTGCTCGGGACAGGGATTTTTCCGTCACTGAAGCTTTCTTT,CASARDRDFSVTEAFF
TRBV18,.,TRBJ2-7,.,TGTGCCAGCTCACCACCGTCCCCCCATAATGAGCAGTACTTC,CASSPPSPHNEQYF
TRBV29-1,.,TRBJ1-2,few,TGCAGCGTTGCCGCAATGGCGGGGTACACCTTC,CSVAAMAGYTF
TRBV12-5,.,TRBJ1-1,once,TGTGCTAGTGGTTCGGACACTGAAGCTTTCTTT,CASGSDTEAFF
TRBV4-2,.,TRBJ2-1,.,TGTGCCAGCAGCCAAGATCGGGGGAGCCCCCTCTACAATGAGCAGTTCTTC,CASSQDRGSPLYNEQFF
TRBV19,TRBD1,TRBJ2-7,.,TGTGCCAGTAGTATAGATGGACAGGGAAGTAGCGAGCAGTACTTC,CASSIDGQGSSEQYF
TRBV5-1,TRBD2,TRBJ2-1,.,TGCGCCAGCAGCTTGGTAAGCGGGGGGGCTATTGAGCAGTTCTTC,CASSLVSGGAIEQFF
TRBV18,.,TRBJ1-1,.,TGTGCCAGCTCCCAAGCGGGTAACACTGAAGCTTTCTTT,CASSQAGNTEAFF
TRBV9,.,TRBJ1-5,few,TGTGCCAGCAGCGTAGGCGGCTTGAATAATCAGCCCCAGCATTTT,CASSVGGLNNQPQHF
TRBV7-8,TRBD1,TRBJ2-7,.,TGTGCCAGCAGCTGGGGGTCCGGGACAGGGGCTTCCTACGAGCAGTACTTC,CASSWGSGTGASYEQYF
TRBV18,.,TRBJ1-6,once,TGTGCCAGCTCACGGGAAAGCTCCTATAATTCACCCCTCCACTTT,CASSRESSYNSPLHF
TRBV14,TRBD2,TRBJ2-1,.,TGTGCCAGCAGCTCGGGGGGGTTTACCAATGAGCAGTTCTTC,CASSSGGFTNEQFF
TRBV7-8,TRBD1,TRBJ1-2,.,TGTGCCAGCAGCAGTCGACAGGGTACGGGGTATGGCTACACCTTC,CASSSRQGTGYGYTF
TRBV5-1,TRBD2,TRBJ2-1,.,TGCGCCAGCAGCCCCCGACTAGCGGGAGGGGTTTACAATGAGCAGTTCTTC,CASSPRLAGGVYNEQFF
TRBV25-1,TRBD2,TRBJ2-3,.,TGTGCCAGCAGTGTTGGGGGGGTTTTGGCAGATACGCAGTATTTT,CASSVGGVLADTQYF
TRBV29-1,.,TRBJ2-2,.,TGCAGCGTTAGAAGGGCCGGGGAGCTGTTTTTT,CSVRRAGELFF
TRBV6-6,.,TRBJ1-1,.,TGTGCCAGCACAGGAAATGTGAACACTGAAGCTTTCTTT,CASTGNVNTEAFF